The sample holds one count of the clone carrying this TCR beta chain. V dropped 6 bases and J dropped 4 bases, with 15 bases sitting between them. This CDR3 is built from 14 residues. Germline V lookup: CDR1 MDHEN, CDR2 SYDVKM. Repertoires were generated with immunoSEQ multiplex PCR, while TCRdb's copy carries only in-frame clones and drops some. The sample yields tens of thousands of clones, 85% to 95% seen once. The data belong to a study of T cell changes during pregnancy in multiple sclerosis. The rearrangement joins TRBV28 to TRBJ1-2, with TRBD1 as a possible D gene (5 bases). Here the sequenced sample was peripheral blood, taken in the third trimester of pregnancy. The receptor's source is a female donor in good health, enrolled as a control in a pregnancy study. CDR3 protein: CASRPQTETYGYTF. The CDR3 DNA reads as TGTGCCAGCAGGCCTCAGACAGAGACCTATGGCTACACCTTC.